This TCR beta chain appears in the sequencing data of a study of identifying expanded T cells in peripheral blood. Libraries were prepared by immunoSEQ multiplex PCR; TCRdb keeps only in-frame clonotypes and omits some of them. The table records more than 50,000 clones, about four fifths of them present only once. Trimming left V 1 base short and J 8 bases short, with 10 bases between. The CDR3 is made up of 13 amino acids. Germline-derived CDR1 and CDR2 are SEHNR and FQNEAQ (reference sequence). Overall study findings and caveats: Two-week clone count variance significantly increased as total template count grew.

In the case of this clone: Its specificity is not known.

The sequence was collected from a person between 18 and 75 years old in good health. The sequencing input was blood. The chain recombines TRBV7-9 with TRBJ2-3; D call uncertain. CDR3 nucleotide sequence: TGTGCCAGCAGCTTAGATAGAGTTGGTACGCAGTATTTT. Translation gives CASSLDRVGTQYF. Together with reference TRBV7-9 and TRBJ2-3, the CDR3 gives the full variable domain: DTGVSQNPRHKITKRGQNVTFRCDPISEHNRLYWYRQTLGQGPEFLTYFQNEAQLEKSRLLSDRFSAERPKGSFSTLEIQRTEQGDSAMYLCASSLDRVGTQYFGPGTRLTVL.